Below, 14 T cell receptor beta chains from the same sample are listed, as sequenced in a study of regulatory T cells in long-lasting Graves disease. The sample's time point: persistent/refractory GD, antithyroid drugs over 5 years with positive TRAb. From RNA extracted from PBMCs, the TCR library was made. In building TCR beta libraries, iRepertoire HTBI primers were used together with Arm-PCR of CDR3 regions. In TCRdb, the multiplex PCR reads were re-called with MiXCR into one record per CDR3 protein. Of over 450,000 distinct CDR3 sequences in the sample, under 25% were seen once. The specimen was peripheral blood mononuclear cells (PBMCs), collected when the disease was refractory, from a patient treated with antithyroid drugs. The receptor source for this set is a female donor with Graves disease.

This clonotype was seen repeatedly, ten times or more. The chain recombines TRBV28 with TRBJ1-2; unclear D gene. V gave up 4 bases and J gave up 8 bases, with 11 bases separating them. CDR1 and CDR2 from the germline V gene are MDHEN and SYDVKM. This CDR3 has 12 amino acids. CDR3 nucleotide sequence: TGTGCCAGCAGTTCCGCCAAACTGGGCTACACCTTC. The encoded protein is CASSSAKLGYTF.

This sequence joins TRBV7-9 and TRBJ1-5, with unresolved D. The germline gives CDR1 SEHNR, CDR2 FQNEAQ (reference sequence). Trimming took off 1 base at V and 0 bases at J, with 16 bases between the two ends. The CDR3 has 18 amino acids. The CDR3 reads CASSLGSIGRYSNQPQHF. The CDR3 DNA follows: TGTGCCAGCAGCTTAGGTTCGATAGGTCGGTATAGCAATCAGCCCCAGCATTTT.

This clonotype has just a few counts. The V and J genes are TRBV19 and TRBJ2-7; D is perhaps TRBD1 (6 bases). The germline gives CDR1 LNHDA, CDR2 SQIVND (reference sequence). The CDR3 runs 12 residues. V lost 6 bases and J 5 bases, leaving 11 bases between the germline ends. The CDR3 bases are TGTGCCAGTAGCAAGGGACAAAACGAGCAGTACTTC. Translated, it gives CASSKGQNEQYF.

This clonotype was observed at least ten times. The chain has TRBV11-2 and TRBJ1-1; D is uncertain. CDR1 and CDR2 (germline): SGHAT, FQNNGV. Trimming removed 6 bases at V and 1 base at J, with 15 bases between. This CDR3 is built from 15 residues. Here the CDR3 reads CASRPATGWNTEAFF. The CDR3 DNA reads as TGTGCCAGCAGACCCGCGACGGGATGGAACACTGAAGCTTTCTTT. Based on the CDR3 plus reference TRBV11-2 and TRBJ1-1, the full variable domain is EAGVAQSPRYKIIEKRQSVAFWCNPISGHATLYWYQQILGQGPKLLIQFQNNGVVDDSQLPKDRFSAERLKGVDSTLKIQPAKLEDSAVYLCASRPATGWNTEAFFGQGTRLTVV.

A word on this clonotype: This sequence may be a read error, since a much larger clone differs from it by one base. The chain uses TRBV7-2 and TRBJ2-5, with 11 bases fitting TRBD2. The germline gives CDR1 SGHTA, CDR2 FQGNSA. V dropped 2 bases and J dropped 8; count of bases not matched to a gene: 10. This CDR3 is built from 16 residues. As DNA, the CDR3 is TGTACCAGCAGCTTAAGGGTAGCGGGAGGGGGAGCTACCCAGTACTTC. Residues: CTSSLRVAGGGATQYF.

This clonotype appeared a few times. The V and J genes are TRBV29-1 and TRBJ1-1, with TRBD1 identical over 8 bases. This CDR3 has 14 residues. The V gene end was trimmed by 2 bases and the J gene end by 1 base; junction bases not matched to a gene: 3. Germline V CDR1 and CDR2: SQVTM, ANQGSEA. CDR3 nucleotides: TGCAGCGTTGAACGACAGGGGAGGAACACTGAAGCTTTCTTT. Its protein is CSVERQGRNTEAFF.

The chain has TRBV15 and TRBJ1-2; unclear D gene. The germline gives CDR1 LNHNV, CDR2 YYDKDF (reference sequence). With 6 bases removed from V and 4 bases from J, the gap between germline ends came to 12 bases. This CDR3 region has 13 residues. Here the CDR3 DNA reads TGTGCCACCAGTCACCCAGCAGGCTATGGCTACACCTTC. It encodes CATSHPAGYGYTF.

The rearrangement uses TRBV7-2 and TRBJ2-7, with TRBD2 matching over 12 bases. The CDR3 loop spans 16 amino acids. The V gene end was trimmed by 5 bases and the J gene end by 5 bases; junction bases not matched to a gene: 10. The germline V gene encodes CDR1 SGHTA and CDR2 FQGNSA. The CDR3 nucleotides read TGTGCCAGCAGCCAGCCGACTAGCGGGAGTTACGACGAGCAGTACTTC. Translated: CASSQPTSGSYDEQYF.

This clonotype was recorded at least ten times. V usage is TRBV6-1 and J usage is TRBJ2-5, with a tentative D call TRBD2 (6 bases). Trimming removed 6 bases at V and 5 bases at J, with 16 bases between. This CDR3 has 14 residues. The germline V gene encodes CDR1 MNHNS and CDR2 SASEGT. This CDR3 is CASSGTSLGETQYF. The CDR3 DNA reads TGTGCCAGCAGCGGAACTAGCTTAGGGGAGACCCAGTACTTC.

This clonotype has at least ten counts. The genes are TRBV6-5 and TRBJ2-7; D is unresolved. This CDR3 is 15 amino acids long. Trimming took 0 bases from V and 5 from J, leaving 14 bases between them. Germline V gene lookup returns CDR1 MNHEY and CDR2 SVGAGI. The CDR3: CASSYSMDGRDEQYF. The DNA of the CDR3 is TGTGCCAGCAGTTACTCGATGGACGGCCGGGACGAGCAGTACTTC.

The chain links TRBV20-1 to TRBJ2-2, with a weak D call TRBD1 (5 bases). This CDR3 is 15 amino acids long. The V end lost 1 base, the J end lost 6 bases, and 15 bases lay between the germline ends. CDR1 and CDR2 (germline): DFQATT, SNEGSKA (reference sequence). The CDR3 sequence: CSARGSGNNPGELFF. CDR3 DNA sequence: TGCAGTGCTAGAGGTTCAGGGAATAATCCCGGGGAGCTGTTTTTT.

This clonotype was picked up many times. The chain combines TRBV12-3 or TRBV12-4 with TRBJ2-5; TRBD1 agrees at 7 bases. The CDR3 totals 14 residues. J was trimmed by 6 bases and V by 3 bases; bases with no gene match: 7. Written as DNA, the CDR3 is TGTGCCAGCAGTTTGGGACAGACCAAGAAGACCCAGTACTTC. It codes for CASSLGQTKKTQYF.

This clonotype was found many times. CDR3 loop: CASSSPGAPETQYF. CDR3 bases: TGTGCCAGCAGTTCCCCGGGGGCGCCGGAGACCCAGTACTTC. The chain has TRBV12-3 or TRBV12-4 and TRBJ2-5; D is tentatively TRBD1 or TRBD2 (6 bases each). Trimming left V 4 bases short and J 5 bases short, with 14 bases between. The CDR3 has 14 amino acids.

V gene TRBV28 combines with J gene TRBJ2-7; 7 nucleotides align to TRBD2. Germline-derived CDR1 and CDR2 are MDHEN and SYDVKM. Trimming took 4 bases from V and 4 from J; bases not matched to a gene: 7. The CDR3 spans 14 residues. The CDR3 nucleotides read TGTGCCAGCAGTTCCGGGAGGATTGCATACGAGCAGTACTTC. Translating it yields CASSSGRIAYEQYF.